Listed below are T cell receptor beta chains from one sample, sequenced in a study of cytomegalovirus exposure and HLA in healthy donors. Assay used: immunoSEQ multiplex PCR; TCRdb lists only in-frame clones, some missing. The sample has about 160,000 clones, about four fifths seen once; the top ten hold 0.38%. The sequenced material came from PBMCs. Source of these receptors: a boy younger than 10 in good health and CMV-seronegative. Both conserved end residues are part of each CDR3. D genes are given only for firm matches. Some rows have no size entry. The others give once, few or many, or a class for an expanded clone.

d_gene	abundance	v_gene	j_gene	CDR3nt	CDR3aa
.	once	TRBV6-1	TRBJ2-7	TGTGCCAGCAGTGAACCCCCACTGACAGCTTACGAGCAGTACTTC	CASSEPPLTAYEQYF
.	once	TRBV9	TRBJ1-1	TGTGCCAGCAGCGTAGGTTCCACACAGAACACTGAAGCTTTCTTT	CASSVGSTQNTEAFF
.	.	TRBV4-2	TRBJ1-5	TGTGCCAGCAGCCTTCTTTTGGGCGCTAGCAATCAGCCCCAGCATTTT	CASSLLLGASNQPQHF
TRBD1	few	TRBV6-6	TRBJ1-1	TGTGCCAGCAGTCAGGGGGCGAGGACTGAAGCTTTCTTT	CASSQGARTEAFF
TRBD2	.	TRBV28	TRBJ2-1	TGTGCCAGCAGTCCCCCAGTAGCGGGAGAGGCCTACAATGAGCAGTTCTTC	CASSPPVAGEAYNEQFF
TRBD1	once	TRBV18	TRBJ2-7	TGTGCCAGCTCACCAAGGACAGGCTACGAGCAGTACTTC	CASSPRTGYEQYF
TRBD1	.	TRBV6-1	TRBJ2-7	TGTGCCAGCAGTGAAAAGAACAGGGGGATCTACGAGCAGTACTTC	CASSEKNRGIYEQYF
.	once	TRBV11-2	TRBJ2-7	TGTGCCAGCAGCTTAGACAGGCGATCCTACGAGCAGTACTTC	CASSLDRRSYEQYF
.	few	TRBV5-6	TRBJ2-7	TGTGCCAGCAGCCCTCCGGCCAGGTCCTACGAGCAGTACTTC	CASSPPARSYEQYF
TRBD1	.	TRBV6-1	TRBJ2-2	TGTGCCAGCAGTCCAACAGGGGCTCCCGGGGAGCTGTTTTTT	CASSPTGAPGELFF
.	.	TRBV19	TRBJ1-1	TGTGCCAGTAGTACCCGAGCGAACACTGAAGCTTTCTTT	CASSTRANTEAFF
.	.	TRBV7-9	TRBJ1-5	TGTGCCAGCAGCTTTCCCCAGGGTAGCAATCAGCCCCAGCATTTT	CASSFPQGSNQPQHF
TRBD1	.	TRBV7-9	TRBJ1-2	TGTGCCAGCAGCCCAGGGACAGGGGTAGGCGGCTACACCTTC	CASSPGTGVGGYTF
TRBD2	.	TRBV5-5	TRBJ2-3	TGTGCCAGCAGCTGGGGACTAGCGGGCAGCACAGATACGCAGTATTTT	CASSWGLAGSTDTQYF
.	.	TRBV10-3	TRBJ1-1	TGTGCCATCAGTGAGGAGGGTGAGGGCACTGAAGCTTTCTTT	CAISEEGEGTEAFF
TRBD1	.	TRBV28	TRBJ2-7	TGTGCCAGCAGTTTAGTGGCAGGGGGCGGGTACGAGCAGTACTTC	CASSLVAGGGYEQYF
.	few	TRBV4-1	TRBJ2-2	TGCGCCAGCAGCCCCAGCCTCCAGGGCGTCTTAACCCCGAACACCGGGGAGCTGTTTTTT	CASSPSLQGVLTPNTGELFF
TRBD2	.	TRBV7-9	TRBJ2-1	TGTGCCAGCAGCTCTACAACGGGACTAGCAGAAGACTACAATGAGCAGTTCTTC	CASSSTTGLAEDYNEQFF
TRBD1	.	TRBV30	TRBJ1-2	TGTGCCTGGAGTGTAAGTCGCTACAGGGGATATCATGGCTACACCTTC	CAWSVSRYRGYHGYTF
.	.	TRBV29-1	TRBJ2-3	TGCAGCGTTCGGGTTACCTTGGGAGCGGGAGATACGCAGTATTTT	CSVRVTLGAGDTQYF
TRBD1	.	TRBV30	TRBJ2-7	TGTGCCTTAGGACAGGGGAGATCCTACGAGCAGTACTTC	CALGQGRSYEQYF
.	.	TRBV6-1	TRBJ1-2	TGTGCCAGCAGTGCCTATGATGTCGGGAACTATGGCTACACCTTC	CASSAYDVGNYGYTF
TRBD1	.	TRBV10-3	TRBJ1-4	TGTGCCATCAGTCCATTCTGGACAGGGGTTTATTTTCCTAATGAAAAACTGTTTTTT	CAISPFWTGVYFPNEKLFF
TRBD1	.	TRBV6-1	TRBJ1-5	TGTGCCAGCAGTGATACAGGGGGGCAGCCCCAGCATTTT	CASSDTGGQPQHF
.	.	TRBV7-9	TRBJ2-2	TGTGCCAGCAGCCTGAGGCGTCAAGGTGCGAACACCGGGGAGCTGTTTTTT	CASSLRRQGANTGELFF
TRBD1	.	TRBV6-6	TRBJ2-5	TGTGCCAGCAGGCGGGACAGGGGGCTGGAGACCCAGTACTTC	CASRRDRGLETQYF
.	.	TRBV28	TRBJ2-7	.	CASSSSGDYEQYF
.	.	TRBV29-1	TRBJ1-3	TGCAGCTCTCAGGAGGAAGGAAGAAACACCATATATTTT	CSSQEEGRNTIYF
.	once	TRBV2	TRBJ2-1	TGTGCCAGTAATGCTGGGCTATCCAATGAGCAGTTCTTC	CASNAGLSNEQFF
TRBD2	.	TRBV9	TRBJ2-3	TGTGCCAGCAGCGCCGGACTAGCGACTAGCACAGATACGCAGTATTTT	CASSAGLATSTDTQYF
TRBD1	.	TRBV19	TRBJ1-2	TGTGCCAGTAGTACACGGGACAGGGCGGTAAATGGCTACACCTTC	CASSTRDRAVNGYTF
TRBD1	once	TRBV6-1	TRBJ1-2	TGTGCCAGCAGTCCACAGGGGGCTCACTATGGCTACACCTTC	CASSPQGAHYGYTF
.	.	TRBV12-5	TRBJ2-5	TGTGCTAGTGGTTCTACGGTCGGGACACACCAAGAGACCCAGTACTTC	CASGSTVGTHQETQYF
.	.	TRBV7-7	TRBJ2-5	TGTGCTAGCAGCTCACGGTCCTTCCTAAACCAAGAGACCCAGTACTTC	CASSSRSFLNQETQYF
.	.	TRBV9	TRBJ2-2	TGTGCCAGCAGCGGGTTAGCGGTCACCGGGGAGCTGTTTTTT	CASSGLAVTGELFF
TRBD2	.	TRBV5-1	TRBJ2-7	TGCGCCAGCAGCTTTAGCGGGAGCAGCAACGAGCAGTACTTC	CASSFSGSSNEQYF
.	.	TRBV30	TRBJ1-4	TGTGCCTGGAGTGGGGTTATCAGGGGCCGGAATGAAAAACTGTTTTTT	CAWSGVIRGRNEKLFF
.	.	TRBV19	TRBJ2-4	TGTGCCAGTAGTAAGGGGGCCAAAAACATTCAGTACTTC	CASSKGAKNIQYF
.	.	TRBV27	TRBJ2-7	TGTGCCAGCAGTTATAGCTCCTCAAGCTACGAGCAGTACTTC	CASSYSSSSYEQYF
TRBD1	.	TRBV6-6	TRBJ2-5	TGTGCCAGCAGTTCCCGACAGGGGTCGTACCAAGAGACCCAGTACTTC	CASSSRQGSYQETQYF
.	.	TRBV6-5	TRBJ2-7	TGTGCCAGCAGTGCGGGACCTCCCGGCGAGCAGTACTTC	CASSAGPPGEQYF